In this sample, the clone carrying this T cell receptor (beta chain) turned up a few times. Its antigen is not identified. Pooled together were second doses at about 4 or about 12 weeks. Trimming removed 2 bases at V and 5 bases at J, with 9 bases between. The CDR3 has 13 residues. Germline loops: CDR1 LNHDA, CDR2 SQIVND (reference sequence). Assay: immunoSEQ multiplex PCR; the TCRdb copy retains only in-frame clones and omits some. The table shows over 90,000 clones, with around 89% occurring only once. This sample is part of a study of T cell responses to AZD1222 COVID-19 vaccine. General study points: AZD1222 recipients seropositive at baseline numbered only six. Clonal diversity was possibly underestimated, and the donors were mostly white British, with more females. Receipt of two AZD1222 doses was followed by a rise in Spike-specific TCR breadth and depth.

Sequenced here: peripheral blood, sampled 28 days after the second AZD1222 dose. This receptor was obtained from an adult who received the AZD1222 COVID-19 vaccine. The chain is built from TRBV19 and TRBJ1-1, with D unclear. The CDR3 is CASSITPGTEAFF. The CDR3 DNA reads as TGTGCCAGTAGTATAACCCCCGGAACTGAAGCTTTCTTT.